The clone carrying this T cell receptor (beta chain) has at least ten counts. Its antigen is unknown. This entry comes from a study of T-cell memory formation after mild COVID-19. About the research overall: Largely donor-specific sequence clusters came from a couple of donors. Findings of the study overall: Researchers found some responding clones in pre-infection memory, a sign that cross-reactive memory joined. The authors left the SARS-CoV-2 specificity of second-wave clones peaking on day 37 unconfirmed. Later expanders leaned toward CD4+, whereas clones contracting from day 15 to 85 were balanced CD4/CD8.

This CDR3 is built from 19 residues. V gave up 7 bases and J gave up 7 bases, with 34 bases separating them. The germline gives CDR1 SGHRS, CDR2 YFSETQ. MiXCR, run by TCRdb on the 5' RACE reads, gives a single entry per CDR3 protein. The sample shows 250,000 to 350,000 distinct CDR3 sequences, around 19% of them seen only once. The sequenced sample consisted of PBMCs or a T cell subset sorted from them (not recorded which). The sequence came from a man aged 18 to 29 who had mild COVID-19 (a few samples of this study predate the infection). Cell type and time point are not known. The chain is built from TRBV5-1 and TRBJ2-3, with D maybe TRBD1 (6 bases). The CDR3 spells CASRPRGQFRQEAWNTQYF. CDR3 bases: TGCGCCAGCCGGCCTCGGGGACAATTCCGACAGGAAGCTTGGAATACGCAGTATTTT. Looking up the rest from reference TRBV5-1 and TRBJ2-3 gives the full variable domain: KAGVTQTPRYLIKTRGQQVTLSCSPISGHRSVSWYQQTPGQGLQFLFEYFSETQRNKGNFPGRFSGRQFSNSRSEMNVSTLELGDSALYLCASRPRGQFRQEAWNTQYFGPGTRLTVL.